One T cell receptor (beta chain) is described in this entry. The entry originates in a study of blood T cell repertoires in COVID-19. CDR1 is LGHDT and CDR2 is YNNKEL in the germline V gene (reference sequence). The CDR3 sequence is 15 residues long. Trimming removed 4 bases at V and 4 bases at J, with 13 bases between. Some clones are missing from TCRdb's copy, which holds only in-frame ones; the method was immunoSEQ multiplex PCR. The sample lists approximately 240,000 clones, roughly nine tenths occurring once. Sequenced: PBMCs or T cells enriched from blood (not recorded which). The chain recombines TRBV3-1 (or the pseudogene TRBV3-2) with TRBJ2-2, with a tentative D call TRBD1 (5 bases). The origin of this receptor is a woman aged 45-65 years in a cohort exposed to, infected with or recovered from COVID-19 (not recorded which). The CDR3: CASSPTGWSTGELFF. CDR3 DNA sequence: TGTGCCAGCAGCCCAACAGGCTGGAGCACCGGGGAGCTGTTTTTT.